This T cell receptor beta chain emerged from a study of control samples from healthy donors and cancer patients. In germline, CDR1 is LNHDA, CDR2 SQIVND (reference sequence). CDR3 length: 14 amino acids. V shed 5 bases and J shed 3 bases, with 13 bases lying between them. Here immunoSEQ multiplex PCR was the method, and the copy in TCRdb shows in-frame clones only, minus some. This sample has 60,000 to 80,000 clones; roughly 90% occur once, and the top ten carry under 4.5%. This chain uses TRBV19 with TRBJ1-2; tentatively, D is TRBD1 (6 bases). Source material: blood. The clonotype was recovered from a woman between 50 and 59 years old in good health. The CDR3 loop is CASSSATGDYGYTF. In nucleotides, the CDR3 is TGTGCCAGTAGTTCTGCGACAGGAGACTATGGCTACACCTTC. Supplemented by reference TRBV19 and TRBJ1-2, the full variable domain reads DGGITQSPKYLFRKEGQNVTLSCEQNLNHDAMYWYRQDPGQGLRLIYYSQIVNDFQKGDIAEGYSVSREKKESFPLTVTSAQKNPTAFYLCASSSATGDYGYTFGSGTRLTVV.